This TCR beta chain was observed in a study of blood T cell repertoires in COVID-19. Study background: From T cells, B-cell-depleted T cells, or PBMCs came the material, which was cDNA or gDNA.

Germline CDR1 is SGHRS and CDR2 is YFSETQ. V was trimmed by 0 bases and J by 0 bases, leaving 9 bases between them. The length of the CDR3 is 15 residues. Original analysis: How many nucleated cells were present was estimated from reference gene primer amplification. Profiled with immunoSEQ multiplex PCR; TCRdb holds only in-frame clones, not every one. V, J and clone size derive from that table, while D and trimming were established from the DNA sequence. The data contain about 54,000 clones, over 75% of them singletons. The sequencing sample was made of peripheral blood. The receptor was derived from a woman aged 40 to 50 with active COVID-19. The V and J genes are TRBV5-1 and TRBJ1-1; no clear D. CDR3: CASSLGPGLNTEAFF. The CDR3 nucleotides are TGCGCCAGCAGCTTGGGCCCAGGTTTGAACACTGAAGCTTTCTTT.